The T cell receptor beta chain described here comes from a study of cytomegalovirus exposure and HLA in healthy donors. Germline assignment: CDR1 MDHEN and CDR2 SYDVKM. This CDR3 has 15 residues. J gave up 4 bases and V 2 bases, and 7 bases lay outside the gene matches. Use of 60 Vbeta and 13 Jbeta primers characterized the PCR. Using immunoSEQ multiplex PCR, the repertoire was profiled, and TCRdb retains in-frame clones only, with some absent. The sample includes more than 85,000 clones, 70% to 90% of them seen just once. This chain uses TRBV28 with TRBJ1-2; 7 nucleotides match TRBD1. The specimen sequenced was PBMCs. The sequence was collected from a man aged 35-49 years in good health and CMV-seronegative. The CDR3 region is CASSLGGGAGYGYTF. CDR3 in DNA: TGTGCCAGCAGTTTAGGAGGGGGCGCTGGCTATGGCTACACCTTC.